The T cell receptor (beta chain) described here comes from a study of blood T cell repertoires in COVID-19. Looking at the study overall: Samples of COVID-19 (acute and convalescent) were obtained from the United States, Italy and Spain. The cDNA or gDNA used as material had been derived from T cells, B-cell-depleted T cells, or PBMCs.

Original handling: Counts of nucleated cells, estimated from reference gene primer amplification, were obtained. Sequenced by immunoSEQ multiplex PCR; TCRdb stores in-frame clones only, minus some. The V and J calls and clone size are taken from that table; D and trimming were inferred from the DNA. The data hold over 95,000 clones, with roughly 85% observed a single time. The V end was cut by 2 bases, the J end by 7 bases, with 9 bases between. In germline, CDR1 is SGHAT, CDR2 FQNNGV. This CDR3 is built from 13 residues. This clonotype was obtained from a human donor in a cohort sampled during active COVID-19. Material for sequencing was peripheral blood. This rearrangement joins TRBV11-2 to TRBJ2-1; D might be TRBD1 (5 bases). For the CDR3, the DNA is TGTGCCAGCAGCTTAAAGTCAGGGAATGAGCAGTTCTTC. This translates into CASSLKSGNEQFF.